These 27 T cell receptor beta chains originate from one sample sequenced in a study of prognosis after radiotherapy for stage I lung cancer. The TCR beta CDR3 region was amplified from genomic DNA, with two rounds of multiplex PCR being used for the amplification. Amplification in first-round PCR relied on primers specific to each TRBV and TRBJ gene. TCRdb analysed the multiplex PCR reads with MiXCR anew, one entry per CDR3 protein. The sample includes around 30,000 distinct CDR3 sequences, about 31% of them seen just once. The sequences come from PBMCs, collected before or after stereotactic body radiation therapy (not recorded which). The receptor set was obtained from a donor over 45 with non-small cell lung cancer.

This clonotype was found a few times. A far more abundant clone sits one base away, making this likely a read error. The rearrangement links TRBV5-6 to TRBJ2-5; unclear D gene. The J call may be mistaken, given a closer DNA end match to TRBJ2-1. The CDR3 loop spans 13 amino acids. The germline gives CDR1 SGHDT, CDR2 YYEEEE. This CDR3 is CASSSWVDNEQFF. The CDR3 bases are TGTGCCAGCAGCTCGTGGGTTGACAATGAGCAGTTCTTC.

In the case of this clonotype: This could be a read error, since a much larger clone is one nucleotide away. The J gene is TRBJ2-5, the V gene TRBV18; D call uncertain. The V gene lost 5 bases and the J gene lost 4 bases, with 11 bases spanning the gap. The CDR3 totals 13 residues. Germline CDR1 and CDR2: KGHSH and LQKENI. In DNA, the CDR3 is TGTGCCAGCTCAGACGGCTTCCGAGAGACCCAGTACTTC. It specifies CASSDGFRETQYF. Based on the CDR3 plus reference TRBV18 and TRBJ2-5, the full variable domain is NAGVMQNPRHLVRRRGQEARLRCSPMKGHSHVYWYRQLPEEGLKFMVYLQKENIIDESGMPKERFSAEFPKEGPSILRIQQVVRGDSAAYFCASSDGFRETQYFGPGTRLLVL.

This clonotype was detected ten times or more. The CDR3: CAISGTGHRETQYF. DNA of the CDR3: TGTGCCATTTCCGGGACAGGGCACCGAGAGACCCAGTACTTC. The rearrangement uses TRBV10-3 and TRBJ2-5; 9 nucleotides line up with TRBD1. V lost 9 bases and J lost 4; bases outside the gene matches: 9. The CDR3 totals 14 residues. The germline V gene encodes CDR1 ENHRY and CDR2 SYGVKD.

The chain recombines TRBV5-1 with TRBJ2-1; 11 bases align to TRBD1. The germline V gene encodes CDR1 SGHRS and CDR2 YFSETQ. The CDR3 covers 16 residues. The junction had 13 bases not matched to a gene; V was cut back by 8 bases and J by 6 bases. This CDR3 reads CASSPEGGTGGNEQFF. Written as DNA, the CDR3 is TGCGCCAGTAGCCCGGAAGGCGGGACAGGGGGCAATGAGCAGTTCTTC.

Remarks on this clonotype: Relative to the germline gene, one junction end is altered; a read error may explain this. The J gene is TRBJ2-2, the V gene TRBV6-1, with 9 bases aligning to TRBD1. CDR3 length: 15 amino acids. Germline V gene lookup returns CDR1 MNHNS and CDR2 SASEGT. As DNA, the CDR3 is TGTGCCAGCAATAGGGACAGGGTGAACACCAGGGAGCCGTTTTTT. The encoded protein is CASNRDRVNTREPFF.

For this clonotype: This may stem from a read error, because a much larger clone lies one nucleotide away. The rearrangement links TRBV29-1 to TRBJ1-1; perhaps TRBD1 as D (6 bases). Germline lookup yields CDR1 SQVTM and CDR2 ANQGSEA. CDR3 length: 14 amino acids. V was cut by 4 bases and J by 3 bases, with 15 bases left in between. The CDR3 DNA is TGCAGCGTTGCCAGACAGGTAGGGGACACTGAAGCTTTCTTT. It yields the protein CSVARQVGDTEAFF.

This clonotype was detected ten times or more. The chain joins TRBV24-1 to TRBJ1-5; TRBD1 matches at 7 bases. Trimming at V came to 3 bases and at J to 1 base, leaving 5 bases not matched to a gene. Germline V gene sequence: CDR1 KGHDR, CDR2 SFDVKD. The CDR3 has 16 amino acids. The CDR3 is CATSDAGGGSNQPQHF. The CDR3 DNA follows: TGTGCCACCAGTGATGCAGGGGGTGGAAGCAATCAGCCCCAGCATTTT.

At least ten counts were recorded for this clonotype. The chain uses TRBV20-1 and TRBJ1-6, with D hard to call. The CDR3 length is 15 residues. V was trimmed by 1 base and J by 4 bases, leaving 11 bases between them. Looked up from germline, CDR1 is DFQATT and CDR2 is SNEGSKA (reference sequence). CDR3 loop: CSARALVGYNSPLHF. CDR3 sequence (DNA): TGCAGTGCTAGAGCACTGGTGGGGTATAATTCACCCCTCCACTTT.

The chain combines TRBV12-3 or TRBV12-4 with TRBJ2-7; maybe TRBD2 (5 bases). The CDR3 consists of 12 residues. Trimming removed 2 bases at V and 4 bases at J, with 6 bases between. CDR3 region: CASSLPGYEQYF. The CDR3 DNA follows: TGTGCCAGCAGTTTACCGGGGTACGAGCAGTACTTC.

This clonotype was seen at least ten times. The chain links TRBV6-1 to TRBJ1-5; 10 nucleotides align to TRBD1. This CDR3 region has 16 residues. J gave up 5 bases and V 0 bases, and 4 bases lay outside the gene matches. Per germline, CDR1 MNHNS and CDR2 SASEGT. CDR3 region: CASSEAGTGDYQPQHF. Here the CDR3 DNA reads TGTGCCAGCAGTGAAGCTGGGACAGGGGACTATCAGCCCCAGCATTTT.

V is TRBV20-1 and J is TRBJ1-2, with a tentative D call TRBD1 (5 bases). The germline V and J ends were trimmed by 3 bases and 9 bases, with 17 bases remaining between them. The CDR3 length is 13 residues. Germline V gives CDR1 DFQATT, CDR2 SNEGSKA (reference sequence). This CDR3 reads CSASLGQGKCYTF. CDR3 coding DNA: TGCAGTGCTAGCCTCGGGCAGGGTAAATGCTACACCTTC.

This sequence joins TRBV10-2 and TRBJ2-5, with 9 bases identical to TRBD2. The CDR3 is 15 residues long. The germline V gene has CDR1 WSHSY and CDR2 SAAADI. Unmatched junction bases numbered 11, after V lost 7 bases and J lost 5 bases. CDR3 loop: CASTVREGQQETQYF. CDR3 nucleotides: TGCGCCAGCACGGTGCGGGAGGGCCAGCAGGAGACCCAGTACTTC.

This clonotype was observed at least ten times. This sequence joins TRBV5-1 and TRBJ2-1; D may be TRBD2 (5 bases). This CDR3 is built from 16 residues. CDR1 and CDR2 (germline): SGHRS, YFSETQ. Trimming left V 0 bases short and J 0 bases short, with 10 bases between. This CDR3 is CASSLDYGSSYNEQFF. CDR3 in DNA: TGCGCCAGCAGCTTGGATTATGGGAGCTCCTACAATGAGCAGTTCTTC.

The chain has TRBV29-1 and TRBJ2-7; a weak D match, TRBD1 (5 bases). Germline assignment: CDR1 SQVTM and CDR2 ANQGSEA. The CDR3 covers 11 residues. Between the trimmed V and J ends, which lost 5 bases and 6 bases, there was a span of 11 bases. The CDR3, as DNA: TGCAGCGTTCGGTGGGGCGTCGAGCAGTACTTC. Its translation is CSVRWGVEQYF.

In its sample, this clonotype was seen many times. This chain joins TRBV11-2 and TRBJ1-1; D unclear. Looked up from germline, CDR1 is SGHAT and CDR2 is FQNNGV. This CDR3 has 13 residues. Between the trimmed V and J ends, which lost 5 bases and 0 bases, there was a span of 7 bases. CDR3 DNA: TGTGCCAGCAGCGAGGTTATGAACACTGAAGCTTTCTTT. Protein sequence: CASSEVMNTEAFF. Combining the CDR3 with reference TRBV11-2 and TRBJ1-1 gives the whole variable domain EAGVAQSPRYKIIEKRQSVAFWCNPISGHATLYWYQQILGQGPKLLIQFQNNGVVDDSQLPKDRFSAERLKGVDSTLKIQPAKLEDSAVYLCASSEVMNTEAFFGQGTRLTVV.

This clonotype came up many times. This rearrangement joins TRBV10-3 to TRBJ1-5; D gene uncertain. This CDR3 comprises 14 residues. CDR1 and CDR2 from the germline V gene are ENHRY and SYGVKD. V was clipped by 4 bases and J by 0 bases, with 7 bases between them. CDR3 bases: TGTGCCATCAGTGCCCAGAATAGCAATCAGCCCCAGCATTTT. Its translation: CAISAQNSNQPQHF.

Of note for this clonotype: This may be a read error: a much more frequent sequence differs by one nucleotide. The V call is TRBV6-2 or TRBV6-3, the J call TRBJ2-5, with D unresolved. The CDR3 has 14 residues. Germline V lookup: CDR1 MNHEY, CDR2 SVGEGT. Trimming left V 4 bases short and J 2 bases short, with 11 bases between. CDR3 nucleotide sequence: TGTGCCAGCAGTTCATGGGAAGATCAAGAGACCCAGTACTTC. This translates into CASSSWEDQETQYF.

This clonotype was seen many times. V and J are TRBV6-9 and TRBJ2-5; D not resolved. Trimming left V 4 bases short and J 1 base short, with 7 bases between. In germline, CDR1 is MNHGY, CDR2 SVAAGI. The CDR3 is 13 amino acids. The CDR3 spells CASSWQTQETQYF. The DNA of the CDR3 is TGTGCCAGCAGTTGGCAGACCCAAGAGACCCAGTACTTC.

This clonotype has a count of ten or more. The chain is built from TRBV2 and TRBJ2-1, with 12 bases that match TRBD2. Germline assignment: CDR1 SNHLY and CDR2 FYNNEI. The CDR3 contains 15 residues. J gave up 4 bases and V 6 bases, and 4 bases lay outside the gene matches. CDR3 DNA: TGTGCCAGCAGCCCGACTAGCGGGGGTTACAATGAGCAGTTCTTC. Amino acids: CASSPTSGGYNEQFF.

Many counts were recorded for this clonotype. This chain uses TRBV6-2 or TRBV6-3 with TRBJ2-7, with D tentatively TRBD1 or TRBD2 (5 bases each). Trimming shortened V by 6 bases and J by 6 bases, and 9 bases separated the two germline ends. CDR3 length: 11 amino acids. The germline gives CDR1 MNHEY, CDR2 SVGEGT. In DNA form, the CDR3 reads TGTGCCAGCAGCGAGAGGGGCGAGCAGTACTTC. Amino acid sequence: CASSERGEQYF.

Note on this clonotype: Since a far larger clone is one base different, this is likely a read error. The chain carries TRBV6-2 or TRBV6-3 and TRBJ1-4; D may be TRBD1 (6 bases). CDR3 length: 16 amino acids. V was pared by 4 bases and J by 1 base, with 13 bases between. CDR1 MNHEY and CDR2 SVGEGT come from the germline V gene. CDR3: CASSSVQGVTNEKLFF. The CDR3 coding sequence is TGTGCCAGCAGTTCCGTACAGGGAGTAACTAATGAAAAACTGTTTTTT.

The chain joins TRBV30 to TRBJ1-5; tentative D call: TRBD1 (5 bases). This CDR3 has 14 amino acids. CDR1 and CDR2 from the germline V gene are GTSNPN and SVGIG (reference sequence). V lost 4 bases to trimming and J lost 2 bases, with 12 bases between them. In DNA form, the CDR3 reads TGTGCCTGGATCCCTCGGGGGTGCAATCAGCCCCAGCATTTT. It translates to CAWIPRGCNQPQHF.

This clonotype was counted at least ten times. The genes are TRBV6-2 or TRBV6-3 and TRBJ1-2; D perhaps matches TRBD1 (6 bases). V was shortened by 4 bases and J by 2 bases, with 20 bases between the two germline ends. CDR1 MNHEY and CDR2 SVGEGT come from the germline V gene. CDR3 size: 17 residues. The CDR3 sequence is CASSLPLQTGRNYGYTF. As DNA, the CDR3 is TGTGCCAGCAGTTTACCCCTCCAAACAGGGAGAAACTATGGCTACACCTTC.

This clonotype was counted at least ten times. The chain combines TRBV5-1 with TRBJ1-3; 7 bases are shared with TRBD1. J lost 2 bases, V lost 4 bases, and 0 bases had no gene match. The germline V gene has CDR1 SGHRS and CDR2 YFSETQ. This CDR3 is 13 amino acids long. This CDR3 reads CASSQGAGNTIYF. As DNA, the CDR3 is TGCGCCAGCAGCCAGGGGGCTGGAAACACCATATATTTT.

This clonotype was observed at least ten times. The V gene is TRBV19, the J gene TRBJ1-5; unclear D gene. V shed 1 base and J shed 5 bases, with 15 bases lying between them. The CDR3 runs 16 residues. The germline CDR1 and CDR2 sequences are LNHDA and SQIVND (reference sequence). CDR3 DNA: TGTGCCAGTAGTATAGGCACGGTAAGGGTAGATCAGCCCCAGCATTTT. Translating gives CASSIGTVRVDQPQHF.

This clonotype was observed at least ten times. This CDR3 is CASSNRPRSEPQHF. DNA for the CDR3: TGTGCCAGCAGCAATCGACCGCGTAGCGAGCCCCAGCATTTT. The rearrangement joins TRBV7-8 to TRBJ1-5; D unresolved. Looked up from germline, CDR1 is SGHVS and CDR2 is FQNEAQ. The length of the CDR3 is 14 residues. V was trimmed by 5 bases and J by 8 bases, leaving 16 bases between them.

This clonotype was seen repeatedly, ten times or more. The rearrangement uses TRBV13 and TRBJ2-7; 8 bases map to TRBD1. CDR3 length: 14 residues. The ends lost 6 bases at V and 2 bases at J; junction bases unmatched: 6. Germline V gene lookup returns CDR1 PRHDT and CDR2 FYEKMQ (reference sequence). CDR3 protein: CASSLDRVAYEQYF. The CDR3 DNA is TGTGCCAGCAGTTTGGACAGGGTGGCCTACGAGCAGTACTTC.